This TCR beta chain was identified during a study of blood T cell repertoires in COVID-19 (dated by TCRdb to about 2020). Some background on the complete study: Samples covering the acute and convalescent phases of COVID-19 were provided by collaborators in the United States, Italy and Spain. The material from the prospective study consisted of cDNA or gDNA derived from T cells, B-cell-depleted T cells, or PBMCs. Subjects who had been exposed to COVID-19, were actively infected with it, or had recovered from it provided the deeply sampled blood TCRbeta repertoires that made up the dataset. The repertoires were released in a freely available public database intended as a resource for research on the immune response to SARS-CoV-2. Samples were obtained from the ongoing ImmuneRACE study (first 160 participants) and from some 1,200 subjects provided by 6 global collaborators. The sample metadata nearly always contained a de-identified subject ID, COVID-19 status, age in years and sex. HLA class I and class II types, where available, came from metadata supplied by the sample provider rather than from assay-based typing.

Each collaborating institution followed its own protocols to collect whole blood in K2EDTA tubes. Collaborator samples were shipped for TCRbeta analysis as frozen whole blood, isolated PBMCs, or DNA extracted from either sample type. Study-level results and caveats: Clinical and demographic metadata were provided uncurated, with the amount varying by source and participant.

The immunoSEQ Assay, a bias-controlled multiplex PCR, was used to amplify TCRbeta CDR3 regions from genomic DNA. The paper's data handling went like this. Nucleated cell counts per sample were estimated from amplification of reference gene primers within the assay. To quantify the absolute abundance of each unique TCRbeta CDR3 rearrangement, sequence reads were collapsed and filtered. For each sample, productive Simpson clonality was calculated by taking the square root of Simpson's diversity index across productive rearrangements. The table comes from immuneACCESS by way of TCRdb, which keeps in-frame sequences with V and J called. Part of the clones is missing from these tables; in studies checked, under half for an unresolved V gene and the rest for unknown reasons. V and J calls and clone size follow that table, whereas D and trimming were derived from the DNA. For this sample there are 100,000 to 150,000 clones; about 84% appear just once. Roughly 5.4% of the sample rests with the top ten.

Measured from the cysteine to the phenylalanine, the CDR3 is 16 residues long. Of the read, only the CDR3 DNA is kept; its 48 bases are in frame from base 1. CDR1 and CDR2, looked up from the germline V gene, are SGHRS and YFSETQ. Ends trimmed: V by 2 bases, J by 7 bases; bases unmatched to a gene: 9. With regard to this clone: Which antigen it targets is not known. No quality values exist for individual bases; no much larger clone is one base distant.

The receptor was derived from a human donor in a cohort sampled during active COVID-19. Recombination connected TRBV5-1 to TRBJ2-2; 9 junctional bases match TRBD2. The sample taken for sequencing was peripheral blood. The DNA sequence follows: TGCGCCAGCAGCTTTCGTGGGCTAGCGGGAAACGGGGAGCTGTTTTTT. Its translation is CASSFRGLAGNGELFF.